Shown below are 13 T cell receptor beta chains from a single sample sequenced in a study of OX40 agonist ivuxolimab in advanced cancers. Assay: immunoSEQ multiplex PCR; the TCRdb copy retains only in-frame clones and omits some. The sample contains about 67,000 clones, approximately 84% of which appear only once. Sequenced here: CD4+ or CD8+ T cells sorted from blood, sampled in a trial of the OX40 agonist ivuxolimab. These receptors were obtained from an adult with an advanced solid tumor such as melanoma, head and neck, liver or kidney cancer.

The chain links TRBV10-3 to TRBJ2-3, with TRBD1 identical over 8 bases. Germline V gives CDR1 ENHRY, CDR2 SYGVKD. The CDR3 runs 14 residues. Trimming took 10 bases from V and 1 from J; bases not matched to a gene: 7. The CDR3 region is CATRGQGGTDTQYF. The CDR3 region has the DNA TGTGCCACCAGGGGGCAGGGTGGCACAGATACGCAGTATTTT.

This rearrangement joins TRBV7-2 to TRBJ2-2, with D possibly being TRBD2 (5 bases). This CDR3 is built from 15 residues. CDR1 SGHTA and CDR2 FQGNSA come from the germline V gene. Trimming pared 5 bases from V and 4 bases from J, leaving 14 bases between. CDR3 sequence: CASSPGGGGTGELFF. DNA of the CDR3: TGTGCCAGCAGCCCTGGCGGAGGTGGCACCGGGGAGCTGTTTTTT.

This chain uses TRBV6-4 with TRBJ2-7; no definite D call. The germline gives CDR1 MRHNA, CDR2 SNTAGT. Trimming left V 4 bases short and J 5 bases short, with 9 bases between. The CDR3 loop spans 12 amino acids. The CDR3 loop reads CASSGRINEQYF. DNA of the CDR3: TGTGCCAGCAGTGGGCGCATAAACGAGCAGTACTTC.

The gene calls are TRBV5-1 and TRBJ2-1; the D is unclear. The CDR3 loop spans 16 amino acids. Trimming pared 5 bases from V and 6 bases from J, leaving 21 bases between. Germline V gene data show CDR1 as SGHRS and CDR2 as YFSETQ. The CDR3 bases are TGCGCCAGCAGTCCCCGACGTCGAAGCACAGTCAATGAGCAGTTCTTC. Amino acid sequence: CASSPRRRSTVNEQFF.

This clone turned up a few times. This rearrangement joins TRBV27 to TRBJ2-7, with 13 positions matching TRBD2. This CDR3 has 16 amino acids. The V gene end was trimmed by 5 bases and the J gene end by 6 bases; junction bases not matched to a gene: 10. Germline V CDR1 and CDR2: MNHEY, SMNVEV (reference sequence). DNA of the CDR3: TGTGCCAGCAGTCACGTAACTAGCGGGGGGGCCTCCGAGCAGTACTTC. Translated, it gives CASSHVTSGGASEQYF.

This clone occurred a few times. V and J are TRBV7-2 and TRBJ1-5; 10 nucleotides match TRBD1. The V gene's germline CDR1 is SGHTA and CDR2 FQGNSA. The trim removed 5 bases at V and 6 bases at J, leaving 1 base unmatched. CDR3 length equals 13 residues. CDR3 bases: TGTGCCAGCAGCCGGGACAGGGGTCAGCCCCAGCATTTT. The encoded protein is CASSRDRGQPQHF.

V usage is TRBV21-1 and J usage is TRBJ2-6; the table names TRBD1, a call not compared with the DNA. TRBV21-1 corresponds to a pseudogene. CDR3 length equals 19 residues. The CDR3 DNA reads TGTGCCAGCAGCCCCCCGGGACAGTCGATTAGCTCTGGGGCCAACGTCCTGACTTTC. Amino acid sequence: CASSPPGQSISSGANVLTF.

The chain is built from TRBV6-6 and TRBJ2-7; TRBD2 might be the D (5 bases). The CDR3 runs to 13 residues. Trimming removed 6 bases from V and 7 bases from J, with 16 bases in between. Germline CDR1 MNHNY, CDR2 SVGAGI (reference sequence). The CDR3 sequence is CASRVSGSREQYF. The CDR3 nucleotides read TGTGCCAGCAGAGTCTCGGGGAGTAGAGAGCAGTACTTC.

This clone was seen more than once but under ten times. The chain couples TRBV7-2 to TRBJ1-3, with 9 bases that match TRBD1. The CDR3 is 15 residues long. With V trimmed by 3 bases and J by 4 bases, 4 bases remained unmatched. Germline CDR1 and CDR2: SGHTA and FQGNSA. CDR3 amino acids: CASSFGTGKGNTIYF. CDR3 sequence (DNA): TGTGCCAGCAGCTTCGGGACAGGGAAAGGAAACACCATATATTTT.

This clone was seen more than once but under ten times. The rearrangement links TRBV6-1 to TRBJ1-1, with a weak D call TRBD1 (6 bases). The CDR3 loop spans 11 amino acids. Germline V gives CDR1 MNHNS, CDR2 SASEGT. The germline V and J ends were trimmed by 3 bases and 12 bases, with 11 bases remaining between them. CDR3 nucleotides: TGTGCCAGCAGTGAGTCGGACAGACCTTTCTTT. Translation: CASSESDRPFF.

The gene calls are TRBV28 and TRBJ2-7; 7 bases map to TRBD1. Germline V lookup: CDR1 MDHEN, CDR2 SYDVKM. The junction had 3 bases not matched to a gene; V was cut back by 6 bases and J by 1 base. There are 13 residues in the CDR3. The CDR3 protein is CASRGDSSYEQYF. DNA for the CDR3: TGTGCCAGCAGGGGGGACAGTTCCTACGAGCAGTACTTC.

V usage is TRBV5-4 and J usage is TRBJ2-3; possibly TRBD1 for D (6 bases). The germline gives CDR1 SGHNT, CDR2 YYREEE (reference sequence). This CDR3 is 16 amino acids long. V was clipped by 3 bases and J by 2 bases, with 16 bases between them. CDR3: CASSSPQDRFTDTQYF. The CDR3 nucleotides are TGTGCCAGCAGCTCCCCCCAAGACAGGTTCACAGATACGCAGTATTTT.

The table lists this clone with a few counts. The V gene is TRBV6-1, the J gene TRBJ1-2; tentative D call: TRBD1 (5 bases). V lost 6 bases, J lost 4 bases, and 12 bases lay in between. Germline V lookup: CDR1 MNHNS, CDR2 SASEGT. CDR3 size: 13 residues. CDR3 residues: CASRPGQTYGYTF. In DNA form, the CDR3 reads TGTGCCAGCAGGCCGGGGCAGACCTATGGCTACACCTTC.